The present entry profiles one T cell receptor beta chain with its context. This CDR3 spans 11 amino acids. Germline values: CDR1 DFQATT, CDR2 SNEGSKA (reference sequence). The ends were cut back, 6 bases at V and 5 bases at J, with 9 bases in the middle. Only in-frame clones appear in the TCRdb table, and some are missing; sequencing was by immunoSEQ multiplex PCR. This repertoire shows some 300,000 clones, 75% to 90% found once; its top ten account for roughly 6%. The sample comes from a study of blood T cell repertoires in COVID-19. The gene calls are TRBV20-1 and TRBJ2-3; no clear D. The sequenced sample consisted of peripheral blood. The TCR originated in a woman in her forties or fifties with COVID-19, enrolled during active disease. In nucleotides, the CDR3 is TGCAGTGCCACTACGATAGATACGCAGTATTTT. This encodes CSATTIDTQYF.